A selection of T cell receptor beta chains follows, all from one sample in a study of T-cell memory formation after mild COVID-19. TCRdb independently ran MiXCR on the 5' RACE reads; one entry per CDR3 protein. Found here are roughly 220,000 distinct CDR3 sequences, around 9.5% of them singletons; the top ten hold 3.5% to 4%. Sequenced input: PBMCs or a T cell subset sorted from them (not recorded which). The receptors were sampled from a man between 18 and 35 years old who had mild COVID-19 (a few samples of this study predate the infection). Cell type and time point are not known. The CDR3 runs from the conserved cysteine through the conserved F or W. D genes are given only for firm matches. The size entry is marked missing in some rows and otherwise reads once, few, many or a size class.

v_gene: TRBV6-5; d_gene: .; abundance: few; j_gene: TRBJ1-1; CDR3aa: CASSYLVGTRTEAFF; CDR3nt: TGTGCCAGCAGTTACCTAGTAGGGACACGCACTGAAGCTTTCTTT
v_gene: TRBV19; d_gene: TRBD1; abundance: few; j_gene: TRBJ1-2; CDR3aa: CASTEDRRGYTF; CDR3nt: TGTGCCAGTACTGAGGACAGGCGGGGCTACACCTTC
v_gene: TRBV20-1; d_gene: TRBD1; abundance: .; j_gene: TRBJ2-2; CDR3aa: CSAREGTVNTGELFF; CDR3nt: TGCAGTGCTAGAGAGGGGACAGTTAACACCGGGGAGCTGTTTTTT
v_gene: TRBV4-3; d_gene: TRBD1; abundance: few; j_gene: TRBJ2-2; CDR3aa: CASSQASDRGSGELFF; CDR3nt: TGCGCCAGCAGCCAGGCATCGGACAGGGGCTCCGGGGAGCTGTTTTTT
v_gene: TRBV5-1; d_gene: TRBD1; abundance: .; j_gene: TRBJ2-1; CDR3aa: CASSLPSDRAYNSYNEQFF; CDR3nt: TGCGCCAGCAGCTTGCCCTCAGACAGGGCCTATAACTCCTACAATGAGCAGTTCTTC
v_gene: TRBV3-1; d_gene: .; abundance: few; j_gene: TRBJ2-7; CDR3aa: CASSHLQGREQYF; CDR3nt: TGTGCCAGCAGCCATTTACAGGGGAGGGAGCAGTACTTC
v_gene: TRBV15; d_gene: .; abundance: .; j_gene: TRBJ2-1; CDR3aa: CATSRDNARGGPKNEQFF; CDR3nt: TGTGCCACCAGCAGAGATAACGCCAGGGGAGGGCCGAAAAATGAGCAGTTCTTC
v_gene: TRBV5-1; d_gene: TRBD2; abundance: .; j_gene: TRBJ2-1; CDR3aa: CASSSLAGGFWEQFF; CDR3nt: TGCGCCAGCAGCTCTCTAGCGGGGGGTTTCTGGGAGCAGTTCTTC
v_gene: TRBV19; d_gene: .; abundance: .; j_gene: TRBJ2-4; CDR3aa: CASERDTGSKNIQYF; CDR3nt: TGTGCCAGTGAACGGGACACGGGATCCAAAAACATTCAGTACTTC
v_gene: TRBV11-3; d_gene: TRBD2; abundance: .; j_gene: TRBJ2-1; CDR3aa: CASSIGTSGNNEQFF; CDR3nt: TGTGCCAGCAGCATCGGGACTAGCGGCAACAATGAGCAGTTCTTC